This entry describes one T cell receptor beta chain. It has no known antigen specificity. Nothing much larger sits one base from this clone, and base qualities are not available. CDR1 is given as KGHSH and CDR2 as LQKENI, both from the germline V gene. The CDR3 sequence holds 16 residues, the cysteine and phenylalanine included. Of all the DNA, just the CDR3 is kept, 48 bases in frame from base 1. V loses 3 bases, J loses 2 bases, and the germline ends lie 13 bases apart. This sample was taken from a study of T cells in localized non-small cell lung cancer (dated by TCRdb to about 2020). Notes on the research overall: The study examined T cell repertoires in roughly 240 patients with early-stage NSCLC and compared tumors with uninvolved tumor-adjacent lungs. The cohort comprised around 250 treatment-naïve NSCLC patients with resected, localized lung tumors. The mean age of the NSCLC patients was under 70 years, with 120 to 150 men and over 100 women.

The study at large found these results: A median of around 57 of the top 100 tumor clones were detected in paired uninvolved adjacent lung, and around 30 of these tumor clones were also found among the top 100 clones of the paired uninvolved adjacent lung. Uninvolved tumor-adjacent lung showed the highest T cell clonality, higher than tumor, which suggests more focused antigenic responses in the adjacent lung. Higher blood T cell density associated with longer overall survival, while higher adjacent-lung clonality associated with shorter survival. Because multi-region tumor sequencing was not done, intratumor heterogeneity could not be ruled out. Because the study design was exploratory, TCR variables were selected using unadjusted p-values without false-discovery rate correction.

At diagnosis, peripheral blood, uninvolved tumor-adjacent lung and tumor were collected and were preserved as a mix of fresh-frozen and FFPE material. TCR beta CDR3 regions were sequenced from DNA using the immunoSEQ Assay. As for how the authors treated the data: T cell density was computed as TCR beta template counts normalized to usable DNA estimated by amplifying housekeeping genes. Richness was estimated with the preseqR package, extrapolating to 400,000 templates for PBMC samples and 120,000 templates for tissue samples. Clonality was defined as one minus Pielou's evenness. Differential abundance testing on productive amino-acid clonotypes, with a minimum total count of 5 and an alpha of 0.1, was used to identify tissue-enriched TCRs. The Jaccard Index and the Morisita Overlap Index were used to quantify repertoire overlap between compartments. GLIPH grouped TCR beta CDR3s together with public tetramer-defined viral CDR3s, and a viral motif had to include at least three viral sequences and also show V-gene enrichment. The table comes from immuneACCESS by way of TCRdb, which keeps in-frame sequences with V and J called. Part of the clones is missing from these tables; in studies checked, under half for an unresolved V gene and the rest for unknown reasons. V, J and clone size are those of that table, while D and trimming were read from the DNA. The sample yields roughly 3,500 clones; 24% were counted once. Clones ranked in the top ten supply roughly a fifth of the sample.

The sequence was collected from a man between 35 and 75 years old with stage II squamous cell lung carcinoma. The material was lung tumor tissue, obtained before any cancer treatment. Recombination linked TRBV18 to TRBJ2-2; the D gene is possibly TRBD2, with 6 bases matching. The CDR3 amino acid sequence is: CASSPSEGINTGELFF. The nucleotide sequence reads TGTGCCAGCTCACCCTCGGAGGGGATTAACACCGGGGAGCTGTTTTTT.